Listed here are 20 T cell receptor beta chains from one sample, sequenced in a study of control samples from healthy donors and cancer patients (dated by TCRdb to 2020 to 2022). The method behind the library was the immunoSEQ multiplex PCR assay. TCRdb retrieved this table from immuneACCESS and kept in-frame rearrangements only. Not all clones are present; in checked studies, unresolved V genes account for under half, and no reason is known for the remainder. Counted in this sample were 100,000 to 150,000 clones; 75% to 95% of them appeared once. 2% to 3% of the sample goes to the ten largest clones. Sequences were obtained from blood. The receptors come from a man in his forties in good health.

V and J are TRBV28 and TRBJ1-5, with 9 positions matching TRBD1. Germline V gene data show CDR1 as MDHEN and CDR2 as SYDVKM. The CDR3 spans 13 residues. Trimming removed 11 bases from V and 3 bases from J; junction bases left unmatched: 5. The DNA for the CDR3 is TGTGCCTGCCGGGACAGGGACAATCAGCCCCAGCATTTT. Its protein is CACRDRDNQPQHF.

V is TRBV5-5 and J is TRBJ1-6; D is ambiguous. CDR1 and CDR2 from the germline V gene are SGHKS and YYEKEE (reference sequence). The CDR3 consists of 13 residues. V dropped 0 bases and J dropped 8 bases, with 6 bases sitting between them. CDR3: CASSLGGDSPLHF. CDR3 nucleotides: TGTGCCAGCAGCTTGGGCGGGGATTCACCCCTCCACTTT. Complete variable domain (other parts from reference TRBV5-5 and TRBJ1-6): DAGVTQSPTHLIKTRGQQVTLRCSPISGHKSVSWYQQVLGQGPQFIFQYYEKEERGRGNFPDRFSARQFPNYSSELNVNALLLGDSALYLCASSLGGDSPLHFGNGTRLTVT.

The V gene is TRBV4-2, the J gene TRBJ2-7, with D unclear. V was shortened by 0 bases and J by 0 bases, with 6 bases between the two germline ends. There are 14 residues in the CDR3. In germline, CDR1 is LGHNA, CDR2 YNFKEQ. The CDR3 sequence is CASSQDVFSYEQYF. In DNA, the CDR3 is TGTGCCAGCAGCCAAGATGTCTTCTCCTACGAGCAGTACTTC.

V gene TRBV9 combines with J gene TRBJ1-3; D is unclear. Germline lookup yields CDR1 SGDLS and CDR2 YYNGEE. V was trimmed by 0 bases and J by 2 bases, leaving 6 bases between them. This CDR3 spans 14 amino acids. CDR3 DNA: TGTGCCAGCAGCGTAGGATTAACTGGAAACACCATATATTTT. As protein: CASSVGLTGNTIYF.

V usage is TRBV6-6 and J usage is TRBJ2-5, with no clear D. This CDR3 is 14 amino acids long. Germline loops: CDR1 MNHNY, CDR2 SVGAGI (reference sequence). V lost 2 bases and J 2 bases, leaving 9 bases between the germline ends. The CDR3 protein is CASSYRASQETQYF. CDR3 nucleotides: TGTGCCAGCAGTTACCGGGCCTCACAAGAGACCCAGTACTTC.

The chain uses TRBV5-8 and TRBJ1-5, with D hard to call. Deletions cut 4 bases from V and 6 bases from J, with 17 bases between. The germline V gene has CDR1 SGHTS and CDR2 YDEGEE. There are 15 residues in the CDR3. CDR3 region: CASSRIPFRSQPQHF. The CDR3 nucleotides are TGTGCCAGCAGCCGGATTCCTTTCCGAAGTCAGCCCCAGCATTTT.

A note on this clone: At one boundary the junction diverges from the germline segment, which might be a read error. This sequence joins TRBV6-1 and TRBJ1-5, with D unclear. The CDR3 spans 13 residues. The V gene's germline CDR1 is MNHNS and CDR2 SASEGT. DNA for the CDR3: TGTGCCAGCAGAGAAGACCCCTTTCAGCCCCAGCATTTT. Its translation is CASREDPFQPQHF.

This chain joins TRBV30 and TRBJ1-6, with 9 bases fitting TRBD1. Looked up from germline, CDR1 is GTSNPN and CDR2 is SVGIG (reference sequence). The CDR3 has 20 residues. V gave up 3 bases and J gave up 3 bases; unmatched junction bases: 18. In DNA form, the CDR3 reads TGTGCCTGGAGCGTCGCGAGTACGGACAGGGGCCTTCTCTATAATTCACCCCTCCACTTT. Its protein product is CAWSVASTDRGLLYNSPLHF.

V gene TRBV5-1 combines with J gene TRBJ2-5; 8 positions agree with TRBD1. Germline V gives CDR1 SGHRS, CDR2 YFSETQ. With V trimmed by 4 bases and J by 5 bases, 13 bases remained unmatched. There are 16 residues in the CDR3. The chain's CDR3 is CASSLLDRDNSETQYF. The CDR3, as DNA: TGCGCCAGCAGCCTCCTGGACAGGGACAATTCGGAGACCCAGTACTTC. The full variable domain, in which reference TRBV5-1 and TRBJ2-5 provide the parts outside the CDR3, is KAGVTQTPRYLIKTRGQQVTLSCSPISGHRSVSWYQQTPGQGLQFLFEYFSETQRNKGNFPGRFSGRQFSNSRSEMNVSTLELGDSALYLCASSLLDRDNSETQYFGPGTRLLVL.

This rearrangement joins TRBV11-3 to TRBJ2-3, with 7 nucleotides matching TRBD2. V shed 1 base and J 2 bases; nucleotides not matched to a gene: 3. In germline, CDR1 is SGHNT, CDR2 YENEEA. This CDR3 has 15 residues. The CDR3 region has the DNA TGTGCCAGCAGCTTAGGTGCGGGGGACACAGATACGCAGTATTTT. This translates into CASSLGAGDTDTQYF.

This chain uses TRBV3-1 (or the pseudogene TRBV3-2) with TRBJ2-7, with 8 bases fitting TRBD2. The CDR3 is 15 amino acids. The germline gives CDR1 LGHDT, CDR2 YNNKEL (reference sequence). V gave up 0 bases and J gave up 4 bases; unmatched junction bases: 5. CDR3 DNA sequence: TGTGCCAGCAGCCAAGATGCAGCGGGGGCTTACGAGCAGTACTTC. Translating it yields CASSQDAAGAYEQYF.

The rearrangement joins TRBV7-9 to TRBJ1-2, with TRBD1 matching over 7 bases. Germline lookup yields CDR1 SEHNR and CDR2 FQNEAQ (reference sequence). Unmatched junction bases numbered 6, after V lost 3 bases and J lost 5 bases. The CDR3 spans 14 residues. The CDR3 sequence: CASSFTTQGYGYTF. In DNA form, the CDR3 reads TGTGCCAGCAGCTTCACCACACAGGGGTATGGCTACACCTTC.

About this clone: This same CDR3 is encoded by further DNA sequences in the sample. This rearrangement joins TRBV5-1 to TRBJ2-1; D is undetermined. The CDR3 length is 15 residues. CDR1 and CDR2 (germline): SGHRS, YFSETQ. Trimming left V 0 bases short and J 0 bases short, with 7 bases between. Here the CDR3 DNA reads TGCGCCAGCAGCTTGGCCCCGGGCTCCTACAATGAGCAGTTCTTC. This sequence encodes CASSLAPGSYNEQFF.

The chain combines TRBV5-4 with TRBJ1-2, with a possible D match to TRBD1 (6 bases). Germline V gene sequence: CDR1 SGHNT, CDR2 YYREEE (reference sequence). Trimming removed 6 bases from V and 8 bases from J, with 20 bases in between. The length of the CDR3 is 14 residues. CDR3 region: CASTGGRRQGGYTF. CDR3 nucleotides: TGTGCCAGCACTGGGGGCAGGAGACAAGGGGGCTACACCTTC. The whole variable domain, remainder taken from reference TRBV5-4 and TRBJ1-2, is ETGVTQSPTHLIKTRGQQVTLRCSSQSGHNTVSWYQQALGQGPQFIFQYYREEENGRGNFPPRFSGLQFPNYSSELNVNALELDDSALYLCASTGGRRQGGYTFGSGTRLTVV.

This chain links TRBV5-1 with TRBJ2-5; D tentatively reads TRBD1 or TRBD2 (5 bases each). The CDR3 consists of 14 residues. The V gene's germline CDR1 is SGHRS and CDR2 YFSETQ. Between the trimmed V and J ends, which lost 4 bases and 5 bases, there was a span of 15 bases. Here the CDR3 reads CASSRDPRTETQYF. For the CDR3, the DNA is TGCGCCAGCAGCAGGGACCCTCGAACGGAGACCCAGTACTTC.

This sequence joins TRBV7-9 and TRBJ1-6, with unresolved D. The CDR3 runs to 14 residues. Looked up from germline, CDR1 is SEHNR and CDR2 is FQNEAQ (reference sequence). V shed 1 base and J shed 7 bases, with 8 bases lying between them. The chain's CDR3 is CASSLGGQNSPLHF. The CDR3 DNA reads as TGTGCCAGCAGCTTAGGTGGTCAAAATTCACCCCTCCACTTT. Combining the CDR3 with reference TRBV7-9 and TRBJ1-6 gives the whole variable domain DTGVSQNPRHKITKRGQNVTFRCDPISEHNRLYWYRQTLGQGPEFLTYFQNEAQLEKSRLLSDRFSAERPKGSFSTLEIQRTEQGDSAMYLCASSLGGQNSPLHFGNGTRLTVT.

In its sample, this clone was seen once. This chain joins TRBV18 and TRBJ2-2; 8 nucleotides agree with TRBD2. This CDR3 has 15 residues. In germline, CDR1 is KGHSH, CDR2 LQKENI. Trimming took 3 bases from V and 5 from J; bases not matched to a gene: 5. The CDR3 is CASSPGLDQTGELFF. In DNA, the CDR3 is TGTGCCAGCTCACCGGGACTAGATCAAACCGGGGAGCTGTTTTTT.

The genes are TRBV15 and TRBJ2-7; tentatively, D is TRBD2 (6 bases). V lost 0 bases, J lost 2 bases, and 11 bases lay in between. There are 15 residues in the CDR3. Germline CDR1 is LNHNV and CDR2 is YYDKDF (reference sequence). In DNA, the CDR3 is TGTGCCACCAGCAGAGACCGGGACTTTCCCTACGAGCAGTACTTC. It is translated as CATSRDRDFPYEQYF.

V gene TRBV20-1 combines with J gene TRBJ1-1; D not resolved. The V end was cut by 4 bases, the J end by 1 base, with 1 base between. CDR1 and CDR2 from the germline V gene are DFQATT and SNEGSKA (reference sequence). The CDR3 consists of 10 residues. This CDR3 is CSATNTEAFF. In DNA, the CDR3 is TGCAGTGCTACGAACACTGAAGCTTTCTTT.

The gene calls are TRBV5-1 and TRBJ1-5; 8 bases are a match to TRBD1. From germline, CDR1 is SGHRS and CDR2 YFSETQ. V lost 4 bases, J lost 7 bases, and 7 bases stayed unmatched. CDR3 length: 14 residues. The CDR3 region has the DNA TGCGCCAGCAGCACGGGACAGGCTGGGCAGCCCCAGCATTTT. Amino acids: CASSTGQAGQPQHF. Full variable domain (missing parts from reference TRBV5-1 and TRBJ1-5): KAGVTQTPRYLIKTRGQQVTLSCSPISGHRSVSWYQQTPGQGLQFLFEYFSETQRNKGNFPGRFSGRQFSNSRSEMNVSTLELGDSALYLCASSTGQAGQPQHFGDGTRLSIL.